In its sample, the clone carrying this T cell receptor (beta chain) was seen a few times. The sample belongs to a study of blood T cell repertoires in COVID-19. Study information: PBMCs, B-cell-depleted T cells, or T cells were the source of the cDNA or gDNA that made up the material.

In the original processing: The assay estimated nucleated cells by amplifying reference gene primers. Profiled with immunoSEQ multiplex PCR; TCRdb holds only in-frame clones, not every one. Clone size and the V and J calls come from that table; the DNA yielded D and trimming. The sample has nearly 300,000 clones, roughly 89% seen once; the top ten hold roughly 2.9%. Participants spanned ages about 18 to 100 years and resided in 24 US areas. What was sequenced was PBMCs or T cells enriched from blood (not recorded which). This clonotype was sampled from a woman between 45 and 65 years old who had been exposed to COVID-19.

As DNA, the CDR3 is TGTGCCAGCAGCTTCGGGGCAGGGGGATCGGGATGGAATGAGCAGTTCTTC. It specifies CASSFGAGGSGWNEQFF. The V gene is TRBV11-2, the J gene TRBJ2-1; TRBD1 matches at 7 bases. After removal of 3 bases from V and 7 bases from J, the junction contained 15 bases not matched to a gene. Per the germline V gene, CDR1 is SGHAT and CDR2 is FQNNGV. The CDR3 sequence is 17 residues long.